This entry lists 27 T cell receptor beta chains sequenced from one sample in a study. TCRdb re-derived calls from the 5' RACE reads in MiXCR, one entry per CDR3 protein. The repertoire has 20,000 to 25,000 distinct CDR3 sequences, about 30% of them found once; the top ten carry 2% to 2.5%. The sequenced material came from tumor-infiltrating naive CD4+ T cells sorted from the breast tumor. Subset described: naive CD4+ T cells, CD4+CD45RA+CD25-. All receptors derive from a female donor with breast cancer.

This clonotype was observed a handful of times. CDR3 amino acids: CASSQAPGANTEAFF. CDR3 in DNA: TGCGCCAGCAGCCAAGCTCCTGGAGCGAACACTGAAGCTTTCTTT. V and J are TRBV4-1 and TRBJ1-1; D call uncertain. In germline, CDR1 is MGHRA, CDR2 YSYEKL. With 1 base removed from V and 1 base from J, the gap between germline ends came to 10 bases. There are 15 residues in the CDR3.

This clonotype is classed as medium-sized. The chain has TRBV6-5 and TRBJ1-2; D is unclear. The germline CDR1 and CDR2 sequences are MNHEY and SVGAGI. The CDR3 covers 13 residues. Trimming cost V 5 bases and J 0 bases, with 7 bases left between them. The CDR3 reads CASSRHANYGYTF. The CDR3, as DNA: TGTGCCAGCAGTCGGCACGCTAACTATGGCTACACCTTC.

The rearrangement links TRBV4-1 to TRBJ1-2; TRBD1 agrees at 7 bases. This CDR3 comprises 14 residues. Germline CDR1 reads MGHRA; CDR2 reads YSYEKL. V shed 4 bases, J shed 2 bases, and the junction held 4 bases outside the gene matches. CDR3 nucleotide sequence: TGCGCCAGCAGCCCGGGACAGTTAAACTATGGCTACACCTTC. It is translated as CASSPGQLNYGYTF.

There are a few counts of this clonotype. A single base separates this from a much larger clone, so it may be a read error. The chain carries TRBV15 and TRBJ2-3, with TRBD1 as a possible D gene (6 bases). CDR1 LNHNV and CDR2 YYDKDF come from the germline V gene (reference sequence). Between the trimmed V and J ends, which lost 3 bases and 6 bases, there was a span of 25 bases. The CDR3 spans 18 residues. CDR3 protein: CATSSAPLGAVPGDTQYF. The CDR3 DNA follows: TGTGCCACCAGCAGCGCCCCTTTGGGGGCGGTGCCGGGGGATACGCAGTATTTT.

The genes are TRBV30 and TRBJ1-2; 7 positions agree with TRBD1. Germline CDR1 is GTSNPN and CDR2 is SVGIG (reference sequence). The CDR3 runs 14 residues. V lost 2 bases to trimming and J lost 0 bases; unmatched junction nucleotides: 3. CDR3 amino acids: CAWSPTGANYGYTF. Written as DNA, the CDR3 is TGTGCCTGGAGTCCCACAGGGGCTAACTATGGCTACACCTTC.

This clonotype rates as medium-sized. In nucleotides, the CDR3 is TGCGCCAGCAGTCAGACACGCTACGAGCAGTACTTC. This encodes CASSQTRYEQYF. This chain uses TRBV4-1 with TRBJ2-7; D gene unclear. Trimming removed 6 bases from V and 3 bases from J, with 9 bases in between. Germline CDR1 MGHRA, CDR2 YSYEKL. CDR3 length equals 12 residues.

The chain joins TRBV28 to TRBJ2-1, with 12 bases lining up with TRBD2. The CDR3 length is 15 residues. V shed 4 bases, J shed 6 bases, and the junction held 4 bases outside the gene matches. Germline CDR1 MDHEN, CDR2 SYDVKM. CDR3 coding DNA: TGTGCCAGCAGTTATCTAGCGGGAGGGGTCAATGAGCAGTTCTTC. This translates into CASSYLAGGVNEQFF.

This clonotype is medium-sized (0.01 to 0.1%) within its sample. V is TRBV7-2 and J is TRBJ1-2; D is unresolved. Germline V gene sequence: CDR1 SGHTA, CDR2 FQGNSA. The CDR3 has 17 amino acids. The V end was cut by 1 base, the J end by 3 bases, with 18 bases between. Here the CDR3 reads CASSLEGSRGSDYGYTF. CDR3 DNA sequence: TGTGCCAGCAGCTTAGAGGGTTCGCGCGGCAGTGACTATGGCTACACCTTC.

V gene TRBV12-3 or TRBV12-4 combines with J gene TRBJ2-7; D gene uncertain. V was pared by 3 bases and J by 3 bases, with 6 bases between. There are 12 residues in the CDR3. In nucleotides, the CDR3 is TGTGCCAGCAGTTTTTGGGGCTACGAGCAGTACTTC. Its protein is CASSFWGYEQYF.

V and J are TRBV5-1 and TRBJ2-2; perhaps TRBD1 as D (6 bases). Germline loops: CDR1 SGHRS, CDR2 YFSETQ. The germline V and J ends were trimmed by 3 bases and 1 base, with 10 bases remaining between them. The CDR3 is 15 residues long. The CDR3 DNA sequence: TGCGCCAGCAGCTCCGCACAGGGGAACACCGGGGAGCTGTTTTTT. It yields the protein CASSSAQGNTGELFF.

The V and J genes are TRBV12-5 and TRBJ2-1, with D possibly TRBD2 on 5 matching bases. Trimming took off 1 base at V and 9 bases at J, with 7 bases between the two ends. Germline V lookup: CDR1 LGHNT, CDR2 FRNRAP. There are 12 residues in the CDR3. The CDR3 loop reads CASGLGGPEQFF. CDR3 nucleotides: TGTGCTAGTGGTTTGGGCGGGCCTGAGCAGTTCTTC.

The genes are TRBV28 and TRBJ1-6; 7 nucleotides agree with TRBD1. This CDR3 has 14 amino acids. Per the germline V gene, CDR1 is MDHEN and CDR2 is SYDVKM. The V segment lost 3 bases and the J segment 9 bases; nucleotides outside the gene matches: 5. The CDR3 region has the DNA TGTGCCAGCAGTTTCCGACAGGGTGTTTCACCCCTCCACTTT. It translates to CASSFRQGVSPLHF.

This clonotype is categorized as medium-sized. This chain connects TRBV5-1 to TRBJ2-1; TRBD2 agrees at 8 bases. CDR1 and CDR2 from the germline V gene are SGHRS and YFSETQ. The trim removed 1 base at V and 7 bases at J, leaving 13 bases unmatched. CDR3 length equals 17 residues. CDR3 nucleotides: TGCGCCAGCAGCTTGTGGGAAGGAGCGGGGGTTCCTAATGAGCAGTTCTTC. It is translated as CASSLWEGAGVPNEQFF.

In the case of this clonotype: In this CDR3 the conserved last residue, phenylalanine or tryptophan, is missing, so a read error is likely. The V gene is TRBV3-1, the J gene TRBJ2-1; 7 bases match TRBD2. The CDR3 length is 15 residues. CDR1 and CDR2 from the germline V gene are LGHDT and YNNKEL (reference sequence). Germline trimming cut 1 base from V and 6 bases from J; bases unmatched to any gene: 6. In DNA, the CDR3 is TGTGCCAGCAGCCAAGGGGCGGGAGATATCAATGAGCAGTTCTCC. As protein: CASSQGAGDINEQFS.

This chain connects TRBV29-1 to TRBJ2-7; D call uncertain. Germline-derived CDR1 and CDR2 are SQVTM and ANQGSEA. The CDR3 runs 13 residues. V was trimmed by 4 bases and J by 1 base, leaving 11 bases between them. DNA for the CDR3: TGCAGCGTTGTAAAGGGTGGATCCTACGAGCAGTACTTC. Translating gives CSVVKGGSYEQYF.

The chain uses TRBV29-1 and TRBJ2-1; unclear D gene. The CDR3 is 11 amino acids. Germline assignment: CDR1 SQVTM and CDR2 ANQGSEA. DNA for the CDR3: TGCTCATCGTCCCGGGACAATGAGCAGTTCTTC. It is translated as CSSSRDNEQFF.

This clonotype was detected only a few times. V and J are TRBV12-3 or TRBV12-4 and TRBJ2-7, with 7 nucleotides matching TRBD2. CDR3 length: 17 residues. After removal of 6 bases from V and 2 bases from J, the junction contained 16 bases not matched to a gene. CDR3 coding DNA: TGTGCCAGCAGGTCCTCGAGAGCGGGACCGGGTCCCTACGAGCAGTACTTC. This gives the protein CASRSSRAGPGPYEQYF.

The table lists this clonotype with a few counts. It may be a read error: a sequence one base away is much more abundant. V and J are TRBV7-8 and TRBJ2-3; 7 bases are shared with TRBD1. CDR1 and CDR2 from the germline V gene are SGHVS and FQNEAQ. Germline trimming cut 8 bases from V and 4 bases from J; bases unmatched to any gene: 12. This CDR3 spans 15 amino acids. Here the CDR3 DNA reads TGTGCCAGCGGCTCAAGTACAGGGGTTGCAGATACGCAGTATTTT. Amino acids: CASGSSTGVADTQYF.

About this clonotype itself: Because the CDR3 is missing its conserved closing phenylalanine or tryptophan, this is likely a read error. This rearrangement joins TRBV4-1 to TRBJ2-3; the match to TRBD2 covers 11 bases. Germline assignment: CDR1 MGHRA and CDR2 YSYEKL. The V segment lost 1 base and the J segment 4 bases; nucleotides outside the gene matches: 4. There are 16 residues in the CDR3. The CDR3: CASSQVAGGRSDTQYL. The CDR3 nucleotides are TGCGCCAGCAGCCAAGTAGCGGGAGGGCGATCAGATACGCAGTATCTT.

On this clonotype: A much larger clone is a single base away; this may be a read error. The V call is TRBV29-1, the J call TRBJ2-2; the D gene could be TRBD1 or TRBD2 (5 bases each). The CDR3 is 13 amino acids. Trimming stripped 7 bases from V and 3 bases from J, with 12 bases between. Germline V gene lookup returns CDR1 SQVTM and CDR2 ANQGSEA. As DNA, the CDR3 is TGCAGCGCCGAGGGGCAGTACACCGGGGAGCTGTTTTTT. It specifies CSAEGQYTGELFF.

This clonotype was picked up many times. The CDR3: CSASSGSRVYEQFF. Here the CDR3 DNA reads TGCAGTGCCTCCAGCGGGAGTCGGGTCTATGAGCAGTTCTTC. V gene TRBV20-1 combines with J gene TRBJ2-1; 8 nucleotides align to TRBD2. CDR1 and CDR2 (germline): DFQATT, SNEGSKA (reference sequence). J gave up 8 bases and V 6 bases, and 12 bases lay outside the gene matches. The CDR3 is 14 amino acids.

To note about this clonotype: A single base separates this from a much larger clone, so it may be a read error. The chain uses TRBV24-1 and TRBJ2-1; 7 bases map to TRBD2. V lost 0 bases to trimming and J lost 8 bases; unmatched junction nucleotides: 6. Germline V gene sequence: CDR1 KGHDR, CDR2 SFDVKD. The CDR3 contains 15 residues. The CDR3 sequence is CATSDLVGGVHEQFF. DNA for the CDR3: TGTGCCACCAGTGATTTGGTGGGAGGGGTCCATGAGCAGTTCTTC.

This clonotype rates as medium-sized. J is TRBJ2-5 and V is TRBV6-5; 14 positions agree with TRBD2. The CDR3 totals 16 residues. The germline gives CDR1 MNHEY, CDR2 SVGAGI. J gave up 2 bases and V 5 bases, and 4 bases lay outside the gene matches. Here the CDR3 reads CASSAGLAGAQETQYF. The CDR3 DNA reads TGTGCCAGCAGTGCGGGACTAGCGGGAGCTCAAGAGACCCAGTACTTC.

This clonotype was seen more than once but under ten times. The gene calls are TRBV19 and TRBJ2-1, with 8 bases aligning to TRBD2. CDR1 LNHDA and CDR2 SQIVND come from the germline V gene (reference sequence). J lost 0 bases, V lost 2 bases, and 9 bases had no gene match. CDR3 length: 18 residues. As DNA, the CDR3 is TGTGCCAGTAGTATACAACGGACTAGCCGAAGCTCCTACAATGAGCAGTTCTTC. Protein product: CASSIQRTSRSSYNEQFF.

This clonotype was picked up many times. This sequence joins TRBV7-9 and TRBJ2-1, with no clear D. The CDR3 loop spans 15 amino acids. CDR1 and CDR2 (germline): SEHNR, FQNEAQ (reference sequence). V was shortened by 5 bases and J by 0 bases, with 11 bases between the two germline ends. CDR3 residues: CASSPRVFSYNEQFF. As DNA, the CDR3 is TGTGCCAGCAGCCCTAGGGTTTTCTCCTACAATGAGCAGTTCTTC.

This clonotype ranks as medium-sized (0.01 to 0.1%). The chain employs TRBV11-2 and TRBJ2-3; D not certain. V dropped 5 bases and J dropped 3 bases, with 6 bases sitting between them. This CDR3 region has 12 residues. CDR1 and CDR2 from the germline V gene are SGHAT and FQNNGV. The CDR3 protein is CASSPYTDTQYF. As DNA, the CDR3 is TGTGCCAGCAGCCCTTATACAGATACGCAGTATTTT.

This clonotype was counted a few times. The chain employs TRBV7-3 and TRBJ2-1; D is perhaps TRBD1 (5 bases). The V end lost 4 bases, the J end lost 9 bases, and 13 bases lay between the germline ends. The CDR3 contains 13 residues. Germline V gene data show CDR1 as SGHTA and CDR2 as FQGTGA. The CDR3 sequence is CASSSSLGLEQFF. CDR3 coding DNA: TGTGCCAGCAGCTCTTCTCTGGGGCTTGAGCAGTTCTTC.